These T cell receptor beta chains were read from a single sample in a study of response to subunit inactivated influenza vaccine. TCRdb analysed the RT-PCR reads with MiXCR anew, one entry per CDR3 protein. In the table there are 500,000 to 600,000 distinct CDR3 sequences, less than 10% of which are singletons. Sequences were derived from PBMCs from blood, sampled roughly 24 months after vaccination. These receptors came from a man between 50 and 75 years old who received an inactivated influenza vaccine. Both conserved end residues are part of each CDR3.

V: TRBV9; CDR3: CASSVGSSGRGETQYF
V: TRBV9; CDR3: CASSAERYSGNTIYF
V: TRBV11-2; CDR3: CASSLEPYNEKLFF
V: TRBV18; CDR3: CASSSSEYTEAFF
V: TRBV6-2/TRBV6-3; CDR3: CASSSPHGRGSYEQYF
V: TRBV7-8; CDR3: CASSSIKRTGGYGYTF
V: TRBV20-1; CDR3: CSARDMATSTDTQYF
V: TRBV29-1; CDR3: CSVEDPTTLGIRQSSTDTQYF
V: TRBV4-2; CDR3: CASSQTDFGTQYF
V: TRBV12-3/TRBV12-4; CDR3: CASSVWDRGHEQYF
V: TRBV4-3; CDR3: CASSQHSGNTDTQYF
V: TRBV7-2; CDR3: CASSYSGTGELFF
V: TRBV2; CDR3: CATAQETQYF
V: TRBV15; CDR3: CATSGKFDTDTQYF
V: TRBV20-1; CDR3: CSILAGGRNEQFF
V: TRBV6-5; CDR3: CASSYSGAGNTEAFF
V: TRBV7-9; CDR3: CASSTPVEMNTEAFF
V: TRBV20-1; CDR3: CSASALSEQYF
V: TRBV7-8; CDR3: CASSSTSGTYSYEQYF
V: TRBV5-1; CDR3: CASRTGTSGANEQFF
V: TRBV12-3/TRBV12-4; CDR3: CASSPLPGNTEAFF
V: TRBV2; CDR3: CASKDKLRLETQYF
V: TRBV20-1; CDR3: CSARDPGQGDEQYF
V: TRBV6-2/TRBV6-3; CDR3: CASRITSVGEQYF
V: TRBV19; CDR3: CASSKHRDEAFF
V: TRBV4-3; CDR3: CASRPGALAGAADTQYF
V: TRBV6-5; CDR3: CASSYRLSSYNEQFF
V: TRBV12-3/TRBV12-4; CDR3: CASSSARGLNYGYTF